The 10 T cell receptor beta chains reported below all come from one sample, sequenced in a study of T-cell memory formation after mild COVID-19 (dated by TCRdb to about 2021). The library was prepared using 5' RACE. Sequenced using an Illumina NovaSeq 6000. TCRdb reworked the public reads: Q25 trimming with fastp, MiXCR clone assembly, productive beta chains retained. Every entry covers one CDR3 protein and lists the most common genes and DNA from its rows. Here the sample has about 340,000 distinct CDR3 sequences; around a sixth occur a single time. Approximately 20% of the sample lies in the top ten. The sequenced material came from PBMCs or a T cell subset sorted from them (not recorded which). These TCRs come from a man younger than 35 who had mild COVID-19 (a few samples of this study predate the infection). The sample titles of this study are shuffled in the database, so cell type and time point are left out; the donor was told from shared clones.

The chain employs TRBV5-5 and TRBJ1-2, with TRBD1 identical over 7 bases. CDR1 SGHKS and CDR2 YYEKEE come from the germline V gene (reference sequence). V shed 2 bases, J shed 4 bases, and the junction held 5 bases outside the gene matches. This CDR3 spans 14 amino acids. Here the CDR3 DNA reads TGTGCCAGCAGCTTATCGGACAGGTTCTATGGCTACACCTTC. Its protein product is CASSLSDRFYGYTF.

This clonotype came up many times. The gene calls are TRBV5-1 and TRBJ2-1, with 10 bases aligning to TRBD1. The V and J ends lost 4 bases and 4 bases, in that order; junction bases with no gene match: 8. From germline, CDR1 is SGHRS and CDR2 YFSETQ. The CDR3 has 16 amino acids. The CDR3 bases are TGCGCCAGCAGCATGGCGGGGACAGGGGATTACAATGAGCAGTTCTTC. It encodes CASSMAGTGDYNEQFF.

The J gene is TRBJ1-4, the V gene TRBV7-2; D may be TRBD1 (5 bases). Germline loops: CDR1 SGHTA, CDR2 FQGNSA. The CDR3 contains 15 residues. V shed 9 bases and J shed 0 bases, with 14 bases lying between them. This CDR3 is CASAQERATNEKLFF. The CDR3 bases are TGTGCCAGTGCACAGGAAAGGGCAACTAATGAAAAACTGTTTTTT.

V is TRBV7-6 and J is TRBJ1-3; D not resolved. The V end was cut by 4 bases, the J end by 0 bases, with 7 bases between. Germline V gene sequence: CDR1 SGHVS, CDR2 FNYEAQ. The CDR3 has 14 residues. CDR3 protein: CASSSPSSGNTIYF. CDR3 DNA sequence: TGTGCCAGCAGCTCTCCAAGCTCTGGAAACACCATATATTTT.

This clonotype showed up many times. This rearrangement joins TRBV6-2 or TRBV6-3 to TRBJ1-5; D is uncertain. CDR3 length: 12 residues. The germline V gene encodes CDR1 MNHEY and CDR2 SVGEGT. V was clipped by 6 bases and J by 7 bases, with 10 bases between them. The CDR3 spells CASSLIGQPQHF. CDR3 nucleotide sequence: TGTGCCAGCAGCCTAATTGGCCAGCCCCAGCATTTT.

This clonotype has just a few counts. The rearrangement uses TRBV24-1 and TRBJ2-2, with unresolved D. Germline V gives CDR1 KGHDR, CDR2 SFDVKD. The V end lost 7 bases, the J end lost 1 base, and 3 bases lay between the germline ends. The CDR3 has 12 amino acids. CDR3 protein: CATRGNTGELFF. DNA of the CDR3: TGTGCCACCAGAGGGAACACCGGGGAGCTGTTTTTT.

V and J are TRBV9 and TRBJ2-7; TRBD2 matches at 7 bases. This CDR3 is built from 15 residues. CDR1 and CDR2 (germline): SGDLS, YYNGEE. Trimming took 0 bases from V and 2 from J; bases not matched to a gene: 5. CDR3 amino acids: CASSVATGGTYEQYF. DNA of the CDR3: TGTGCCAGCAGCGTAGCCACGGGGGGAACCTACGAGCAGTACTTC.

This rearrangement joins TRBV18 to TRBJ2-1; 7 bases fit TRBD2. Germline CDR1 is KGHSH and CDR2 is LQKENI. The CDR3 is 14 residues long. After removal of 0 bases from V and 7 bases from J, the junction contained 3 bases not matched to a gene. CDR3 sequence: CASSPPPSGNEQFF. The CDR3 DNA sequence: TGTGCCAGCTCACCACCCCCTAGCGGTAATGAGCAGTTCTTC.

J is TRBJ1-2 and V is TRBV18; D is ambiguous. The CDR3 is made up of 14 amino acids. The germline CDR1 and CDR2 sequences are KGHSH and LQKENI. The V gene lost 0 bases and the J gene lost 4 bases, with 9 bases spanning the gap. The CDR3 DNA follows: TGTGCCAGCTCACCACCGTCCAGGACCTATGGCTACACCTTC. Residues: CASSPPSRTYGYTF. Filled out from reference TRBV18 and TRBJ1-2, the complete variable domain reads NAGVMQNPRHLVRRRGQEARLRCSPMKGHSHVYWYRQLPEEGLKFMVYLQKENIIDESGMPKERFSAEFPKEGPSILRIQQVVRGDSAAYFCASSPPSRTYGYTFGSGTRLTVV.

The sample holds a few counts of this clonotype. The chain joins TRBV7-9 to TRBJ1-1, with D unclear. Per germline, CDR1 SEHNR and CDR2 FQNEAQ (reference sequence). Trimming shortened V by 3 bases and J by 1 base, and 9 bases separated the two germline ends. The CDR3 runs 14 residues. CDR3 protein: CASSFGSSNTEAFF. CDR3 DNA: TGTGCCAGCAGCTTTGGGTCTTCGAACACTGAAGCTTTCTTT.